The entry below describes one TCR beta chain. Trimming took 3 bases from V and 5 from J, leaving 9 bases between them. The CDR3 extends over 13 amino acids. Germline V gene lookup returns CDR1 KGHDR and CDR2 SFDVKD. The data stem from a study of CD8 T cells in Susac syndrome. The authors negatively isolated CD8+ and CD4+ T cells and FACS-enriched TEMRA cells. RNA in amounts of 0.5 to 1 ug was reverse transcribed with random hexamers. Multiplex PCR with immunoSEQ amplified the TCR beta CDR3 across 54 Vbeta and 13 Jbeta. One entry per CDR3 protein results from TCRdb running MiXCR on the immunoSEQ multiplex PCR reads. The table includes some 150,000 distinct CDR3 sequences, 95% detected once.

This chain joins TRBV24-1 and TRBJ2-5; D is unclear. This sequence was found in a human donor with multiple sclerosis. The sequencing sample was made of CD8+ T cells from PBMCs. In DNA, the CDR3 is TGTGCCACCAGTGATAGACGCAAGGAGACCCAGTACTTC. Encoded protein: CATSDRRKETQYF.